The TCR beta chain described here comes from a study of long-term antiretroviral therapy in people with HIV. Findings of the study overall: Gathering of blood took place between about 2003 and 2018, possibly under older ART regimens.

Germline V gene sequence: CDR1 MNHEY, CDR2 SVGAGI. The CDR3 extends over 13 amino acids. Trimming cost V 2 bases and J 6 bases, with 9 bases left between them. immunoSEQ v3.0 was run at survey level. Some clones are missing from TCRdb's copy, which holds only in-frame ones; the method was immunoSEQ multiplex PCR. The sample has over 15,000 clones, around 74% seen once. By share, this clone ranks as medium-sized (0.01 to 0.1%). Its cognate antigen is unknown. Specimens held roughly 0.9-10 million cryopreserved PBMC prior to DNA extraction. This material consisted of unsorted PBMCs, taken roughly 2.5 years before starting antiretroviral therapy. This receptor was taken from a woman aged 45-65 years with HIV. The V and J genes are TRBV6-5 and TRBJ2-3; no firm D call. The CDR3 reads CASSYRAWDTQYF. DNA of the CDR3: TGTGCCAGCAGTTACAGGGCATGGGATACGCAGTATTTT.